The T cell receptor beta chain described here comes from a study of T cell responses to AZD1222 COVID-19 vaccine (TCRdb year 2021). About the full investigation: TCR sequencing covered roughly 230 trial participants: 200 to 220 given two doses of AZD1222 and about 26 given two doses of MenACWY control vaccine. Trial participants were enrolled by age into 18-55, 56-69 and 70-plus year subgroups, with 148, 28 and 57 TCR-sequenced participants respectively. The paper as a whole reports these results and caveats: The vaccine-associated CD4 TCRs covered the entire spike protein, and the dominant responses fell in regions 160-218 and 743-854. After two AZD1222 doses, both the breadth and the depth of spike-specific TCRs were significantly higher than at day 0 and than in MenACWY recipients. Because no samples from the day 14 peak response were available, repertoires could be characterized only after the peak T cell response. Participants were mostly white British and included more females than males, and it was suggested by the authors that clonal diversity may have been underestimated. Epitopes outside the regions mutated in the B.1.351 and B.1.1.7 variants were reportedly recognized by nearly half of the unique spike-specific TCRs. Conclusions about previously exposed vaccinees are limited because only a handful of AZD1222 recipients were SARS-CoV-2 seropositive at baseline. The 56-69-year group was small, and its depth increase did not reach significance, likely because of low power.

In the case of this clone: No cognate antigen has been identified for it. No base quality information exists; no much larger clone differs at one position.

The CDR3 regions of human TCRbeta chains were analyzed by immunosequencing. The original methods were these. TCRs in the repertoires were compared against a reference library of SARS-CoV-2-specific TCRs that had been generated with the MIRA antigen-specificity platform. Breadth was defined as the fraction of unique TCRs that were SARS-CoV-2-associated, and depth was defined as the fraction of total T cells that were SARS-CoV-2-associated. Using the MIRA data, each spike-specific TCR was assigned both to the spike region to which the TCR was reactive and to a CD4 or CD8 class. Log10-transformed breadth and depth values were compared by one-way ANOVA with Sidak's multiple comparisons tests. This immuneACCESS table, as held by TCRdb, lists in-frame sequences with V and J called but not all clones. Of the missing ones, under half trace to an unresolved V gene in checked studies; the others have no known cause. V and J calls and clone size are copied from that table; D and trimming were computed from the DNA. The sample table shows around 120,000 clones, and around 90% are seen once. The ten top clones hold just over 3.5% of the sample.

The sample's time point, from its label and the paper: about 28 days (+/-7) after the second vaccine dose. Because spike-specific TCR depth and breadth did not differ between the two schedules, AZD1222 recipients who got a second dose at roughly 4 weeks were pooled with those who got a second dose at roughly 12 weeks. The vaccinee samples were drawn from two UK trials, COV001 and COV002, one of which was a single-blind randomized controlled phase 2/3 trial testing AZD1222 (ChAdOx1 nCoV-19) in healthy adults. For TCRbeta chain sequencing, PBMC samples were collected from trial participants at day 0 and at day 28 after the second dose. The receptor's source is an adult who received the AZD1222 COVID-19 vaccine. This sample comprised peripheral blood, obtained 28 days after the second AZD1222 dose.

The CDR3 reads CASSQDRIAGGRETQYF. The sequence in DNA is TGTGCCAGCAGCCAAGATCGAATAGCGGGGGGGCGGGAGACCCAGTACTTC. The chain links TRBV3-1 (or the pseudogene TRBV3-2) with TRBJ2-5; 11 bases in the middle match TRBD2. As encoded in the germline V gene (reference sequence), CDR1 is LGHDT while CDR2 is YNNKEL. V loses 0 bases at its end and J loses 5 bases; junction bases beyond the gene matches: 8. The CDR3 spans 17 residues, from the cysteine through the phenylalanine. The retained sequence is limited to the CDR3, 51 bases, with the frame set at the first base.